Shown below are 8 T cell receptor beta chains from a single sample sequenced in a study of blood T cells in healthy people across ages. Through a sample-barcoded 5' primer and a J-beta primer mix, a second PCR was run for roughly 7 to 11 cycles. MiXCR, run by TCRdb on the 5' RACE reads, gives a single entry per CDR3 protein. The table has 700,000 or so distinct CDR3 sequences, over 20% seen once. The sample was blood. These receptors were collected from a man in his sixties or seventies in good health.

The V call is TRBV5-1, the J call TRBJ1-2; no firm D call. CDR1 is SGHRS, CDR2 YFSETQ, per germline. V dropped 0 bases and J dropped 4 bases, with 10 bases sitting between them. The length of the CDR3 is 14 residues. DNA for the CDR3: TGCGCCAGCAGCTTGGTCGAGACGGGCTATGGCTACACCTTC. This translates into CASSLVETGYGYTF.

Of note for this clonotype: Compared with germline, one end of the junction differs, possibly owing to a read error. The genes are TRBV29-1 and TRBJ1-1; TRBD1 matches 7 bases. Per germline, CDR1 SQVTM and CDR2 ANQGSEA. The CDR3 has 12 residues. In nucleotides, the CDR3 is TGCTGCGTTGGGACAGTAAACACTGAAGCTTTCTTT. Its protein is CCVGTVNTEAFF.

The V and J genes are TRBV7-9 and TRBJ2-3, with TRBD2 as a possible D gene (7 bases). Trimming removed 1 base at V and 11 bases at J, with 19 bases between. CDR3 length: 15 amino acids. Germline V gene sequence: CDR1 SEHNR, CDR2 FQNEAQ (reference sequence). CDR3 protein: CASSLGRGAPLRQYF. The CDR3 DNA sequence: TGTGCCAGCAGCTTAGGACGGGGGGCCCCCTTAAGGCAGTATTTT.

This clonotype was observed a few times. V gene TRBV29-1 combines with J gene TRBJ2-7; D remains ambiguous. The germline V and J ends were trimmed by 7 bases and 1 base, with 11 bases remaining between them. Germline V gives CDR1 SQVTM, CDR2 ANQGSEA. The CDR3 totals 12 residues. CDR3 sequence (DNA): TGCAGCGCCCGCTCCCGATCCTACGAGCAGTACTTC. It is translated as CSARSRSYEQYF.

This clonotype was seen a handful of times. The chain recombines TRBV29-1 with TRBJ1-1; D possibly corresponds to TRBD1 (5 bases). Per the germline V gene, CDR1 is SQVTM and CDR2 is ANQGSEA. The V gene lost 6 bases and the J gene lost 4 bases, with 18 bases spanning the gap. The CDR3 is 14 amino acids. The CDR3 here is CSVPGPGRGTEAFF. In DNA, the CDR3 is TGCAGCGTGCCCGGTCCGGGAAGGGGCACTGAAGCTTTCTTT.

The V gene is TRBV5-1, the J gene TRBJ2-7, with D unclear. The CDR3 is 14 residues long. V lost 2 bases, J lost 2 bases, and 11 bases lay in between. Germline V gene data show CDR1 as SGHRS and CDR2 as YFSETQ. The CDR3 sequence: CASSFTALAYEQYF. The CDR3 DNA is TGCGCCAGCAGCTTTACTGCCCTCGCCTACGAGCAGTACTTC.

The chain carries TRBV27 and TRBJ2-7; 11 nucleotides match TRBD1. Germline V gene data show CDR1 as MNHEY and CDR2 as SMNVEV (reference sequence). Germline trimming cut 5 bases from V and 1 base from J; bases unmatched to any gene: 7. This CDR3 is built from 16 residues. The CDR3 sequence is CASSPRDRGYSYEQYF. CDR3 bases: TGTGCCAGCAGTCCAAGGGACAGGGGGTATTCCTACGAGCAGTACTTC.

V is TRBV5-1 and J is TRBJ2-5, with 10 positions matching TRBD2. This CDR3 has 18 residues. Germline V gene lookup returns CDR1 SGHRS and CDR2 YFSETQ. J lost 1 base, V lost 4 bases, and 13 bases had no gene match. The CDR3 protein is CASSPLTSGVLFQETQYF. Here the CDR3 DNA reads TGCGCCAGCAGCCCCCTTACTAGCGGGGTATTATTCCAAGAGACCCAGTACTTC.